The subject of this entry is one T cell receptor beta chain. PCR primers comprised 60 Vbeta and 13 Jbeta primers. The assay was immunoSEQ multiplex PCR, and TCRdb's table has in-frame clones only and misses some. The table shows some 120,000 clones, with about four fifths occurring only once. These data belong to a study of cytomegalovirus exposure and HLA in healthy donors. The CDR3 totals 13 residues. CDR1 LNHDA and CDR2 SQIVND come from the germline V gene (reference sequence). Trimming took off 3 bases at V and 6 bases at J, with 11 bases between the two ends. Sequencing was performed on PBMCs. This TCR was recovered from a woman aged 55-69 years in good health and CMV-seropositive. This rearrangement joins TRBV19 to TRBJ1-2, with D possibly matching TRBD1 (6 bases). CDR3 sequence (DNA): TGTGCCAGTAGTATTGGGGGGGCGCATGGCTACACCTTC. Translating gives CASSIGGAHGYTF.